Listed below are T cell receptor beta chains from one sample, sequenced in a study of T cell responses to AZD1222 COVID-19 vaccine. Clones were sequenced by immunoSEQ multiplex PCR, and TCRdb holds only the in-frame ones, with some missing. The data show about 140,000 clones, about nine tenths seen once. The sequences come from peripheral blood, collected on day 0 of AZD1222 vaccination. Receptor source: an adult in good health. Both conserved end residues are part of each CDR3. D genes are given only for firm matches. The listing skips clone size in some rows; elsewhere it reads once, few, many or a size class.

size,D,V,J,DNA,CDR3
.,.,TRBV5-1,TRBJ2-5,TGCGCCAGCAGCATGGGTCTTAAGAGACCCCAGTACTTC,CASSMGLKRPQYF
.,.,TRBV27,TRBJ2-2,TGTGCCAGCAGTTATCAGGGGGGGACCGGGGAGCTGTTTTTT,CASSYQGGTGELFF
.,.,TRBV12-3/TRBV12-4,TRBJ1-2,TGTGCCAGCAACCCGACAGGCAACTATGGCTACACCTTC,CASNPTGNYGYTF
.,TRBD1,TRBV19,TRBJ1-2,TGTGCCAGTAGTTCCTATCCGGGACAGGGATCATATGGCTACACCTTC,CASSSYPGQGSYGYTF
few,.,TRBV28,TRBJ2-1,TGTGCCAGCAGCGACTACTCCTACAATGAGCAGTTCTTC,CASSDYSYNEQFF
.,.,TRBV30,TRBJ1-5,TGTGCCTGGAGTGGCGGGTTCAATCAGCCCCAGCATTTT,CAWSGGFNQPQHF
.,.,TRBV30,TRBJ2-2,TGTGCCTGGAGTCTCATTAACACCGGGGAGCTGTTTTTT,CAWSLINTGELFF
.,.,TRBV4-1,TRBJ1-2,TGCGCCAGCAGCCAAGTTTACGGAGAATACTATGGCTACACCTTC,CASSQVYGEYYGYTF
.,.,TRBV15,TRBJ2-7,TGTGCCACCAGCCCCCAATCGACTGGCTACGAGCAGTACTTC,CATSPQSTGYEQYF
.,.,TRBV19,TRBJ1-1,TGTGCCAGTAGTAGCCGGCGGGGCAGGAACACTGAAGCTTTCTTT,CASSSRRGRNTEAFF
.,.,TRBV28,TRBJ1-5,TGTGCCAGCAGCAGGGAGGTGAGCAATCAGCCCCAGCATTTT,CASSREVSNQPQHF
.,.,TRBV28,TRBJ1-1,TGTGCCAGCCCAGACAGATACCCTGAAGCTTTCTTT,CASPDRYPEAFF
once,.,TRBV6-1,TRBJ1-5,TGTGCCAGCAGTGAAGGAGGGCTAAATCAGCCCCAGCATTTT,CASSEGGLNQPQHF
.,TRBD2,TRBV2,TRBJ2-2,TGTGCCAGCAGTGATCCCTTAACTAGCGGGAGATCCAACACCGGGGAGCTGTTTTTT,CASSDPLTSGRSNTGELFF
.,.,TRBV5-6,TRBJ2-7,TGTGCCAGCAGCTTGGGGGTAAACTTGCAGGGATACGAGCAGTACTTC,CASSLGVNLQGYEQYF
.,.,TRBV6-5,TRBJ2-1,TGTGCCAGCAGTTACGCCCCCTACAATGAGCAGTTCTTC,CASSYAPYNEQFF
.,TRBD2,TRBV3-1/TRBV3-2,TRBJ2-5,TGTGCCAGCAGCCCCCCTAGGACTAGCGGGAGGGCCAGGGAGACCCAGTACTTC,CASSPPRTSGRARETQYF
.,.,TRBV25-1,TRBJ2-2,TGTGCCAGCAGTGTGGGGACCAGGGGTTCGGGGACCGGGGAGCTGTTTTTT,CASSVGTRGSGTGELFF
.,.,TRBV18,TRBJ1-4,TGTGCCAGCTCAACCTCACCTGCAACTAATGAAAAACTGTTTTTT,CASSTSPATNEKLFF
.,.,TRBV10-3,TRBJ2-1,TGTGCCATCAGTGTACCGGGCCCCCAGAGTGAGGAGTTCTTC,CAISVPGPQSEEFF
.,.,TRBV3-1/TRBV3-2,TRBJ1-1,TGTGCCAGCAGCCAAGTAGGAGGGTTTAACACTGAAGCTTTCTTT,CASSQVGGFNTEAFF
.,TRBD2,TRBV5-1,TRBJ2-3,TGCGCCAGCAGCTCGGGACTAGACTCTAGCACAGATACGCAGTATTTT,CASSSGLDSSTDTQYF
few,.,TRBV23-1,TRBJ1-3,TGCGCCAGCAGTCATAGGGGTTCGGGAAAACGGCCTGGAAACACCATATATTTT,CASSHRGSGKRPGNTIYF
.,TRBD1,TRBV28,TRBJ1-2,TGTGCCAGCAGCCCCATTGACAGGGCGGGTGGCTACACCTTC,CASSPIDRAGGYTF
once,TRBD2,TRBV7-3,TRBJ2-3,TGTGCCAGCAGCCTCCTAGCGGGGAGCACAGATACGCAGTATTTT,CASSLLAGSTDTQYF
.,.,TRBV5-1,TRBJ1-2,TGCGCCAGCAGCATATTATGGCGGACTGTACCTAACTATGGCTACACCTTC,CASSILWRTVPNYGYTF
once,TRBD2,TRBV18,TRBJ2-3,TGTGCCAGCTCACCAGGGACTAGCCCTTTCACAGATACGCAGTATTTT,CASSPGTSPFTDTQYF
few,.,TRBV19,TRBJ1-6,TGTGCCAGTAGGCTTGGTAATTCACCCCTCCACTTT,CASRLGNSPLHF
.,TRBD1,TRBV15,TRBJ1-5,TGTGCCACCAGCAGATTATTCGACAGGGAGGATCAGCCCCAGCATTTT,CATSRLFDREDQPQHF
.,.,TRBV7-9,TRBJ1-3,TGTGCCAGCAGCGGGGCACCTGGAAACACCATATATTTT,CASSGAPGNTIYF
.,TRBD1,TRBV7-9,TRBJ1-3,TGTGCCAGCAGCTTCTCCGGGACAGACCGACACACCATATATTTT,CASSFSGTDRHTIYF
.,TRBD1,TRBV7-9,TRBJ1-1,TGTGCCAGCAGCTTAGACAGGGGTACTGAAGCTTTCTTT,CASSLDRGTEAFF
.,.,TRBV18,TRBJ2-7,TGTGCCAGCTCACCACCGTCCCAGGGGTCCTACGAGCAGTACTTC,CASSPPSQGSYEQYF
.,.,TRBV13,TRBJ2-7,TGTGCCAGCAGCTCGAGGACAGACAATTACGAGCAGTACTTC,CASSSRTDNYEQYF
once,.,TRBV10-1,TRBJ1-3,TGCGCCAGCAGCCCCGGGGTCAACTCTGGAAACACCATATATTTT,CASSPGVNSGNTIYF
.,.,TRBV6-5,TRBJ1-1,TGTGCCAGCAGTTTCATCCAGGGCTGGGGGAACACTGAAGCTTTCTTT,CASSFIQGWGNTEAFF
once,TRBD1,TRBV5-4,TRBJ2-2,TGTGCCAGCAGCTTGGGGGGACAGGGCCTCACCGGGGAGCTGTTTTTT,CASSLGGQGLTGELFF
.,TRBD1,TRBV7-9,TRBJ1-1,TGTGCCAGCAGCCCAGGGGGGGGCACTGAAGCTTTCTTT,CASSPGGGTEAFF
.,.,TRBV28,TRBJ1-2,TGTGCCAGCAGTTTTAGGGCATTCTATGGCTACACCTTC,CASSFRAFYGYTF
.,.,TRBV27,TRBJ1-5,TGTGCCAGCAGTTCCGCTGGACAGCGCAATCAGCCCCAGCATTTT,CASSSAGQRNQPQHF
.,.,TRBV7-3,TRBJ2-5,TGTGCCAGCAGCTTAATCGAGGAGGCAGAGACCCAGTACTTC,CASSLIEEAETQYF
.,TRBD2,TRBV7-2,TRBJ2-2,TGTGCCAGCAGCTTAAGTTCCGGGACTAGGCGCACCGGGGAGCTGTTTTTT,CASSLSSGTRRTGELFF
once,TRBD1,TRBV5-1,TRBJ1-2,TGCGCCAGCAGTCGCGACAGGGGATCCAACGGCTACACCTTC,CASSRDRGSNGYTF
.,TRBD2,TRBV9,TRBJ2-3,TGTGCCAGCAGCGTAGTGGCTAGCGGGAGAGGAGATACGCAGTATTTT,CASSVVASGRGDTQYF
.,.,TRBV15,TRBJ2-1,TGTGCCACCAGCAACCCCCTGGGCAGTTCCTACAATGAGCAGTTCTTC,CATSNPLGSSYNEQFF
.,.,TRBV15,TRBJ2-2,TGTGCCACCAGCAGAGATATTGTCCCCTTAGGGTTCACGGGGGAGCTGTTTTTT,CATSRDIVPLGFTGELFF
.,.,TRBV18,TRBJ2-1,TGTGCCAGCTCACGGGCAGCTGGGTTAAACGTCAATGAGCAGTTCTTC,CASSRAAGLNVNEQFF
.,.,TRBV18,TRBJ2-7,TGTGCCAGCTCACCTCCACTTCCGGGACACTCTACTCTGGAGCAGTACTTC,CASSPPLPGHSTLEQYF
.,.,TRBV4-1,TRBJ2-7,TGCGCCAGCAGCCAAGTCCTCGGGGACCGCTACGAGCAGTACTTC,CASSQVLGDRYEQYF
.,.,TRBV3-1/TRBV3-2,TRBJ2-3,TGTGCCAGCAGCCCCCAGGGCACAGATACGCAGTATTTT,CASSPQGTDTQYF
.,TRBD2,TRBV11-3,TRBJ2-3,TGTGCCAGCAGCTTAAGCGGAAGGAGAGTAGCGGGAGGGAACACAGATACGCAGTATTTT,CASSLSGRRVAGGNTDTQYF